This T cell receptor beta chain is from a study of OX40 agonist ivuxolimab in advanced cancers. Across the whole study: The study enrolled dose-escalation patients with hepatocellular carcinoma, melanoma, renal cell or head and neck cancer.

Here immunoSEQ multiplex PCR was the method, and the copy in TCRdb shows in-frame clones only, minus some. The data contain 35,000 to 50,000 clones, nearly 90% of them singletons. Trimming cost V 0 bases and J 4 bases, with 9 bases left between them. CDR3 length: 14 residues. The germline CDR1 and CDR2 sequences are SGHVS and FQNEAQ. This receptor was identified in an adult with an advanced solid tumor such as melanoma, head and neck, liver or kidney cancer. The chain is built from TRBV7-8 and TRBJ1-1, with D unclear. Here the sequenced sample was CD4+ or CD8+ T cells sorted from blood, taken in a trial of the OX40 agonist ivuxolimab. The CDR3, as DNA: TGTGCCAGCAGCTTAGCGCTTTGGATCACTGAAGCTTTCTTT. Translating gives CASSLALWITEAFF. Combining the CDR3 with reference TRBV7-8 and TRBJ1-1 gives the whole variable domain GAGVSQSPRYKVAKRGQDVALRCDPISGHVSLFWYQQALGQGPEFLTYFQNEAQLDKSGLPSDRFFAERPEGSVSTLKIQRTQQEDSAVYLCASSLALWITEAFFGQGTRLTVV.